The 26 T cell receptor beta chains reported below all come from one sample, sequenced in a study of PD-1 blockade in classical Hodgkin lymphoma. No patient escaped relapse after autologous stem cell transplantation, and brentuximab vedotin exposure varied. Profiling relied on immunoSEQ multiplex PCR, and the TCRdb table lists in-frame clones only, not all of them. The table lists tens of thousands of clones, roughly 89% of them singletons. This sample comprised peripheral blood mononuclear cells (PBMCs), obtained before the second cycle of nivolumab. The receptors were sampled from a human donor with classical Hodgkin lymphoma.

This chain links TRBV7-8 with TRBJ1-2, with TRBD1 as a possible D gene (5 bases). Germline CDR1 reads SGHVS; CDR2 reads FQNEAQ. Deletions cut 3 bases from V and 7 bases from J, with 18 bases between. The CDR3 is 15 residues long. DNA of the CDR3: TGTGCCAGCAGCTTCTCCGCGCAGGGAGGTGCTGGCTACACCTTC. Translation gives CASSFSAQGGAGYTF.

Here the CDR3 DNA reads TGTGCCAGCAGCTTACACAGGGAAATGAAAAATGAGCAGTTCTTC. It translates to CASSLHREMKNEQFF. J is TRBJ2-1 and V is TRBV7-6; D is possibly TRBD1 (6 bases). The V and J ends lost 2 bases and 7 bases respectively, with 15 bases between them. Germline CDR1 reads SGHVS; CDR2 reads FNYEAQ. The CDR3 extends over 15 amino acids.

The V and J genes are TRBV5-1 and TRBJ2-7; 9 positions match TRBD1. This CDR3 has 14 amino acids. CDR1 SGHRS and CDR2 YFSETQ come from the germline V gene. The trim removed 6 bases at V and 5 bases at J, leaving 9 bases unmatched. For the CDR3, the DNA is TGCGCCAGCAAGCCACAGGGGGCTGGCCACGAGCAGTACTTC. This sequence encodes CASKPQGAGHEQYF.

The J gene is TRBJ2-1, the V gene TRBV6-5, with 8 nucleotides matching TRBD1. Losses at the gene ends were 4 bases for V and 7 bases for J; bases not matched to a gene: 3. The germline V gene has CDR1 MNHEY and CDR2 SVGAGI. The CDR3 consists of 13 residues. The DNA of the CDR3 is TGTGCCAGCAGTTCGAGGACAGGGAATGAGCAGTTCTTC. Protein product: CASSSRTGNEQFF.

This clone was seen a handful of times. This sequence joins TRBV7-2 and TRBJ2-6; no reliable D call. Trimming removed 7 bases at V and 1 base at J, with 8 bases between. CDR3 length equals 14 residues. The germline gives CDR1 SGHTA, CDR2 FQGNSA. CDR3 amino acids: CASTKRSGANVLTF. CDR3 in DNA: TGTGCCAGCACCAAGCGTTCTGGGGCCAACGTCCTGACTTTC.

CDR3 in amino acids: CASSVAADYEQYF. CDR3 DNA: TGTGCCAGCAGCGTAGCAGCGGATTACGAGCAGTACTTC. The chain couples TRBV9 to TRBJ2-7, with a weak D call TRBD2 (5 bases). CDR3 length: 13 residues. The germline V and J ends were trimmed by 0 bases and 4 bases, with 8 bases remaining between them. Germline CDR1 and CDR2: SGDLS and YYNGEE. The full variable domain, in which reference TRBV9 and TRBJ2-7 provide the parts outside the CDR3, is DSGVTQTPKHLITATGQRVTLRCSPRSGDLSVYWYQQSLDQGLQFLIQYYNGEERAKGNILERFSAQQFPDLHSELNLSSLELGDSALYFCASSVAADYEQYFGPGTRLTVT.

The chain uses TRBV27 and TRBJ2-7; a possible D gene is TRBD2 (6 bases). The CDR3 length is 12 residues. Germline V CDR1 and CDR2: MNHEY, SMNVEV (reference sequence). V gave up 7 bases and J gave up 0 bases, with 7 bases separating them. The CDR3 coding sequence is TGTGCCAGCAAGGGACTCTCCTACGAGCAGTACTTC. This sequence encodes CASKGLSYEQYF.

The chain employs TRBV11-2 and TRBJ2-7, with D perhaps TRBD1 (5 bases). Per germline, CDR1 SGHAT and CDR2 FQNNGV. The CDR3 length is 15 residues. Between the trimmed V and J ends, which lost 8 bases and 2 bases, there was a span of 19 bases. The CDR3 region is CASAFAVADTYEQYF. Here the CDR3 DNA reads TGTGCCAGCGCTTTCGCAGTTGCGGACACCTACGAGCAGTACTTC.

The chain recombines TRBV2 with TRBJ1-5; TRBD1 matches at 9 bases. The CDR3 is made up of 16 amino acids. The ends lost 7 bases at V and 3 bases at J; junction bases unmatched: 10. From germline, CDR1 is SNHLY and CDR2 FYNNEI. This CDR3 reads CASKFRDREDNQPQHF. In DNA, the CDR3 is TGTGCCAGCAAATTTCGGGACAGGGAGGACAATCAGCCCCAGCATTTT.

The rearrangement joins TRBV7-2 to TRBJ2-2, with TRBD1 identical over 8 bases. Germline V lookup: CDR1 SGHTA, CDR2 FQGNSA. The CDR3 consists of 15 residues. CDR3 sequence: CALKRRTGRTGELFF. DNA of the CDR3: TGTGCTTTGAAGCGAAGGACAGGGCGAACCGGGGAGCTGTTTTTT. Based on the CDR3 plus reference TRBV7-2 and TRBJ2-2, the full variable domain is GAGVSQSPSNKVTEKGKDVELRCDPISGHTALYWYRQSLGQGLEFLIYFQGNSAPDKSGLPSDRFSAERTGGSVSTLTIQRTQQEDSAVYLCALKRRTGRTGELFFGEGSRLTVL.

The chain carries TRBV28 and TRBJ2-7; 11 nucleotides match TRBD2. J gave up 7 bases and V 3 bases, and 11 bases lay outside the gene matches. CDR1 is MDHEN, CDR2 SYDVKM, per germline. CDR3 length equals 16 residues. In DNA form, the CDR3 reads TGTGCCAGCAGTTTGGTTTTAGCGGGAGGGCCGGGTGAGCAGTACTTC. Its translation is CASSLVLAGGPGEQYF.

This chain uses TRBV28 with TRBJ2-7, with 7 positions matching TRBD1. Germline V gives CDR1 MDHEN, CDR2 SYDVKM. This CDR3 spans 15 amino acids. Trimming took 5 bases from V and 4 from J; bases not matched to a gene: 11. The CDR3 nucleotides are TGTGCCAGCAGTCAGGGGGACAGACAAGCTTACGAGCAGTACTTC. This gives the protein CASSQGDRQAYEQYF.

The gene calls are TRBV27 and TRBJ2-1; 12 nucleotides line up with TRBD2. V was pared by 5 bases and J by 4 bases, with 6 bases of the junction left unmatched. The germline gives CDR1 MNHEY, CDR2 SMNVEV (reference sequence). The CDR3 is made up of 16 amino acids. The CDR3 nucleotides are TGTGCCAGCAGTGTTGGGACTAGCGGGTTTTACAATGAGCAGTTCTTC. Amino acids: CASSVGTSGFYNEQFF.

CDR3 sequence: CASSLTLRGPDLNTEAFF. CDR3 coding DNA: TGCGCCAGCAGCTTAACACTCAGGGGGCCCGACTTGAACACTGAAGCTTTCTTT. This sequence joins TRBV5-1 and TRBJ1-1, with TRBD1 matching 8 bases. Losses at the gene ends were 2 bases for V and 0 bases for J; bases not matched to a gene: 12. The CDR3 sequence is 18 residues long. Germline loops: CDR1 SGHRS, CDR2 YFSETQ.

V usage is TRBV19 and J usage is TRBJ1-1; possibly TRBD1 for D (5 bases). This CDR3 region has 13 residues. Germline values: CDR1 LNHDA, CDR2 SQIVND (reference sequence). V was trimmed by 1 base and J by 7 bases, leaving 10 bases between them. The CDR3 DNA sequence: TGTGCCAGTAGTATAGGGGGACCGCTTGAAGCTTTCTTT. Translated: CASSIGGPLEAFF.

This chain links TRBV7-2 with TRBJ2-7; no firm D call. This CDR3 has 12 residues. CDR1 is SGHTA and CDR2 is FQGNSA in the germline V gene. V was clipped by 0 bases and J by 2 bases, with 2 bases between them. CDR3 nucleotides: TGTGCCAGCAGCTTAGCCGCCTACGAGCAGTACTTC. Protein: CASSLAAYEQYF.

The CDR3: CASSQGQGTFPPLHF. The DNA for the CDR3 is TGCGCCAGCAGCCAAGGACAGGGGACGTTTCCACCCCTCCACTTT. The V call is TRBV5-1, the J call TRBJ1-6, with TRBD1 matching 9 bases. V was clipped by 4 bases and J by 11 bases; unmatched bases: 10. Germline CDR1 reads SGHRS; CDR2 reads YFSETQ. The CDR3 is 15 amino acids.

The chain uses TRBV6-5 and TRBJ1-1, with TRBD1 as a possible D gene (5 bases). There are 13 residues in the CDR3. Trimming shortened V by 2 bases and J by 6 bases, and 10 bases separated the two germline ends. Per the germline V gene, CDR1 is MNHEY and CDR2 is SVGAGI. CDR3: CASSYGPGAEAFF. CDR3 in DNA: TGTGCCAGCAGTTACGGGCCGGGGGCTGAAGCTTTCTTT.

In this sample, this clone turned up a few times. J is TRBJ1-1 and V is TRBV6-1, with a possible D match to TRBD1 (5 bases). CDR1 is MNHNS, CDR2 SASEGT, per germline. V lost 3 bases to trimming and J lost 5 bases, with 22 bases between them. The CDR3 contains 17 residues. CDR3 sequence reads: CASSEWGGRGGETEAFF. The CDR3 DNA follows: TGTGCCAGCAGTGAGTGGGGGGGAAGGGGAGGCGAAACTGAAGCTTTCTTT.

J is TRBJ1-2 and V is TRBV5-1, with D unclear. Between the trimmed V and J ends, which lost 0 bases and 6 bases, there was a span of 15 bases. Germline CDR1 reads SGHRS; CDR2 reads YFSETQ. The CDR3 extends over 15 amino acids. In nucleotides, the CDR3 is TGCGCCAGCAGCTTGGTGGCGGTCTCAGGAAATGGCTACACCTTC. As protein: CASSLVAVSGNGYTF. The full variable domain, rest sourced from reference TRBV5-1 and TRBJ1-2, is KAGVTQTPRYLIKTRGQQVTLSCSPISGHRSVSWYQQTPGQGLQFLFEYFSETQRNKGNFPGRFSGRQFSNSRSEMNVSTLELGDSALYLCASSLVAVSGNGYTFGSGTRLTVV.

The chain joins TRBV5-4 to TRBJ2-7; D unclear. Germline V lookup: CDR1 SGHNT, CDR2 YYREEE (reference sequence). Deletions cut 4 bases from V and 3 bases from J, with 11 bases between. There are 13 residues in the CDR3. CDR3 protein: CASSHGMGYEQYF. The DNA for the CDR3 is TGTGCCAGCAGCCACGGCATGGGCTACGAGCAGTACTTC.

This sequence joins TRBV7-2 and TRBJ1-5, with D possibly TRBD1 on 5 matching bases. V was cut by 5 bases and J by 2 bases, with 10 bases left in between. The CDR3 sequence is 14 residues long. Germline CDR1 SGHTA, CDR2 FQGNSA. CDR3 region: CASSKGAGNQPQHF. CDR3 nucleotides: TGTGCCAGCAGCAAAGGGGCAGGCAATCAGCCCCAGCATTTT.

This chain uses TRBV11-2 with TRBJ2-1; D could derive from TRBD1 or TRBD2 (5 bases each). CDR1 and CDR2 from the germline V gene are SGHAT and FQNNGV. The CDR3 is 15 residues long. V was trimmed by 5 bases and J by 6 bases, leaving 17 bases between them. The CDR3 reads CASSDRDHNPNEQFF. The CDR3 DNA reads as TGTGCCAGCAGCGACCGGGACCACAATCCCAATGAGCAGTTCTTC.

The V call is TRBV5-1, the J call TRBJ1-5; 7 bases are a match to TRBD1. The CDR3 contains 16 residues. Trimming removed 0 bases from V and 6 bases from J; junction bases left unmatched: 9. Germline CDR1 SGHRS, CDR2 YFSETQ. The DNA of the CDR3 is TGCGCCAGCAGCTTGGAGGGGGCGGGAAGACGTCAGCCCCAGCATTTT. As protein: CASSLEGAGRRQPQHF.

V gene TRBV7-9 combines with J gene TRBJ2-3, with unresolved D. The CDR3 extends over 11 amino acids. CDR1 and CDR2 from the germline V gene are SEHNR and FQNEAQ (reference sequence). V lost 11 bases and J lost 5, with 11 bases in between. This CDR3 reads CAESRRDTQYF. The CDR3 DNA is TGTGCCGAGTCAAGGCGAGATACGCAGTATTTT.

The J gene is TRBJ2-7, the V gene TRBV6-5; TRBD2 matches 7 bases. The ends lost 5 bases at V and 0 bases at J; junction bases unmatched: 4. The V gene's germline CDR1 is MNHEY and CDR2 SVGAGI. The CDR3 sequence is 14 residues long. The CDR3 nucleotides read TGTGCCAGCAGTGGACGGGACTACTCCTACGAGCAGTACTTC. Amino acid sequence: CASSGRDYSYEQYF.